This T cell receptor (beta chain) was identified in a study of response to subunit inactivated influenza vaccine. The CDR3 totals 16 residues. Germline V gene data show CDR1 as LGHDT and CDR2 as YNNKEL (reference sequence). After removal of 9 bases from V and 0 bases from J, the junction contained 11 bases not matched to a gene. TCRdb recomputed calls from the RT-PCR reads with MiXCR, one row per CDR3 protein. The sample holds 500,000 to 550,000 distinct CDR3 sequences, around a quarter seen once. This sample also appeared in a second study, on T cells expressing NK-cell markers. From that study: A 5'RACE template switching approach incorporating UMIs was used to make TCR beta cDNA. Underlying the TCR beta repertoires were sorted CD3+CD56+NKG2C+, CD3+CD56+NKG2C- and CD3+CD56-NKG2C+ T cells. The authors sequenced eight donors, of whom seven were HCMV-seropositive and one was seronegative. In a group of 5 or 6 donors, dominant NKG2C+ clonotypes represented roughly 1.0-7.0% of CD8+ T cells. Clones of NKG2C+ T cells that had expanded were of unclear HCMV specificity.

This TCR was recovered from a man aged 50-60 years who received an inactivated influenza vaccine. V is TRBV3-1 and J is TRBJ1-3, with 7 bases fitting TRBD1. Sequencing used CD4+ T cells sorted from PBMCs, obtained 11 to 12 days after vaccination. Here the CDR3 DNA reads TGTGCCAGTAGTATAGGGGGCTCCAGCTCTGGAAACACCATATATTTT. It translates to CASSIGGSSSGNTIYF. The full variable domain, its missing parts supplied by reference TRBV3-1 and TRBJ1-3, is DTAVSQTPKYLVTQMGNDKSIKCEQNLGHDTMYWYKQDSKKFLKIMFSYNNKELIINETVPNRFSPKSPDKAHLNLHINSLELGDSAVYFCASSIGGSSSGNTIYFGEGSWLTVV.